Listed below are T cell receptor beta chains from one sample, sequenced in a study of blood T cell repertoires in COVID-19. The repertoire was sequenced with immunoSEQ multiplex PCR; TCRdb's copy has only in-frame clones and lacks some. Among a few hundred thousand clones listed, nearly 90% were seen once. The sequencing input was peripheral blood. Receptors originate from a woman aged 40-49 years who had recovered from COVID-19. Each CDR3 is given with its conserved first and last residue. The D gene is left open where the match is weak. Not every row has a clone size; where given, it reads once, few, many or a size class.

V,D,size,J,CDR3,DNA
TRBV5-8,TRBD2,NA,TRBJ2-1,CASSPGLAGDNEQFF,TGTGCCAGCAGCCCGGGACTAGCGGGAGACAATGAGCAGTTCTTC
TRBV5-1,NA,NA,TRBJ2-2,CASSPRTAVLSGELFF,TGCGCCAGCAGCCCTCGGACAGCAGTACTCTCCGGGGAGCTGTTTTTT
TRBV10-2,TRBD1,NA,TRBJ2-2,CASSEWTGAAGELFF,TGCGCCAGCAGTGAGTGGACAGGGGCTGCCGGGGAGCTGTTTTTT
TRBV19,TRBD1,once,TRBJ2-3,CASRDRGLGDTQYF,TGTGCCAGTAGGGACAGGGGTTTAGGAGATACGCAGTATTTT
TRBV18,TRBD2,NA,TRBJ2-5,CASSPPEGTSPQTQYF,TGTGCCAGCTCACCACCGGAGGGGACTAGCCCCCAGACCCAGTACTTC
TRBV12-3/TRBV12-4,NA,NA,TRBJ2-3,CASATVADTQYF,TGTGCCAGCGCTACAGTGGCAGATACGCAGTATTTT
TRBV7-9,TRBD1,NA,TRBJ1-2,CASSLDGQGRGYTF,TGTGCCAGCAGCTTAGATGGACAGGGGCGCGGCTACACCTTC
TRBV7-8,TRBD2,NA,TRBJ2-3,CASSSTGGEPGYF,TGTGCCAGCAGCTCGACGGGAGGCGAACCGGGGTATTTT
TRBV6-4,NA,NA,TRBJ1-2,CASSEGRGGNYGYTF,TGTGCCAGCAGTGAGGGTCGTGGAGGAAACTATGGCTACACCTTC
TRBV13,TRBD2,NA,TRBJ2-1,CASSASGGATYRYNEQFF,TGTGCCAGCAGCGCCTCGGGGGGGGCCACGTACCGTTACAATGAGCAGTTCTTC
TRBV2,NA,NA,TRBJ2-7,CASSVALSYEQYF,TGTGCCAGCAGTGTAGCCCTCTCCTACGAGCAGTACTTC
TRBV27,NA,NA,TRBJ1-1,CASSFIMNTEAFF,TGTGCCAGCAGTTTTATAATGAACACTGAAGCTTTCTTT
TRBV5-5,NA,NA,TRBJ2-7,CASSSGTGLQRGSPYEQYF,TGTGCCAGCAGTTCGGGGACAGGGCTTCAGCGGGGGAGCCCCTACGAGCAGTACTTC
TRBV18,TRBD2,NA,TRBJ2-5,CASTGLAGPQETQYF,TGTGCCAGTACGGGACTAGCGGGTCCCCAAGAGACCCAGTACTTC
TRBV7-2,TRBD2,NA,TRBJ2-1,CASSLGLAGADEQFF,TGTGCCAGCAGCTTGGGACTAGCGGGAGCAGATGAGCAGTTCTTC
TRBV15,TRBD1,NA,TRBJ2-1,CATRRGGENEQFF,TGTGCCACCCGGAGAGGGGGCGAGAATGAGCAGTTCTTC
TRBV10-2,NA,NA,TRBJ2-3,CASSEGGDTQYF,TGCGCCAGCAGTGAGGGAGGAGATACGCAGTATTTT
TRBV27,TRBD2,NA,TRBJ2-1,CASSSPLAGNNEQFF,TGTGCCAGCAGTTCACCCTTAGCGGGAAACAATGAGCAGTTCTTC
TRBV6-1,NA,NA,TRBJ2-7,CASSETWAGHEQYF,TGTGCCAGCAGTGAAACCTGGGCAGGGCACGAGCAGTACTTC
TRBV27,TRBD2,NA,TRBJ2-1,CASSFGVSGTDEQFF,TGTGCCAGCAGTTTCGGTGTTAGCGGGACGGATGAGCAGTTCTTC
TRBV21-1,NA,NA,TRBJ2-3,CASSRWGRQGDTDTQYF,TGTGCCAGCAGCCGCTGGGGCAGACAGGGGGACACAGATACGCAGTATTTT
TRBV11-3,NA,NA,TRBJ2-3,CASSSRGAYTDTQYF,TGTGCCAGCAGCTCCCGGGGTGCATACACAGATACGCAGTATTTT
TRBV7-9,TRBD1,NA,TRBJ1-2,CASSSTPGTGRAGGTF,TGTGCCAGCAGCTCAACACCCGGGACAGGTCGTGCCGGGGGCACCTTC
TRBV6-1,NA,once,TRBJ1-3,CASSVDRYPTGNTIYF,TGTGCCAGCAGTGTCGACAGGTACCCTACTGGAAACACCATATATTTT
TRBV28,NA,NA,TRBJ1-4,CASSILGLAPTNEKLFF,TGTGCCAGCAGCATCCTGGGGCTGGCCCCAACTAATGAAAAACTGTTTTTT
TRBV19,TRBD1,NA,TRBJ1-1,CASSTSGQVNTEAFF,TGTGCCAGTAGTACGTCGGGACAGGTTAACACTGAAGCTTTCTTT
TRBV5-1,NA,NA,TRBJ2-7,CASSTGLYYEQYF,TGCGCCAGCAGCACGGGACTGTACTACGAGCAGTACTTC
TRBV20-1,NA,NA,TRBJ2-7,CSASQGTVEQYF,TGCAGTGCTAGTCAGGGAACGGTCGAGCAGTACTTC
TRBV2,NA,NA,TRBJ2-2,CASRVSRATGELFF,TGTGCCAGCAGGGTTAGTCGCGCCACCGGGGAGCTGTTTTTT
TRBV7-9,NA,few,TRBJ2-2,CASRVWPNTGELFF,TGTGCCAGCAGGGTATGGCCGAACACCGGGGAGCTGTTTTTT
TRBV18,NA,few,TRBJ2-1,CASSPFTGLEGGNEQFF,TGTGCCAGCTCACCTTTTACGGGACTGGAAGGCGGGAATGAGCAGTTCTTC
TRBV12-1,NA,NA,TRBJ2-2,CASSPGTSGTANTGELFF,TGTGCCAGCAGCCCGGGGACTAGCGGGACGGCGAACACCGGGGAGCTGTTTTTT
TRBV3-1/TRBV3-2,NA,NA,TRBJ1-1,CASSRQSNQEAFF,TGTGCCAGCAGTCGACAATCGAACCAGGAAGCTTTCTTT
TRBV5-1,TRBD2,NA,TRBJ2-1,CASSLGVAGAYNEQFF,TGCGCCAGCAGCTTGGGGGTAGCGGGGGCTTACAATGAGCAGTTCTTC
TRBV7-6,TRBD1,NA,TRBJ1-4,CASSSGTAEKLFF,TGTGCCAGCAGCTCCGGGACAGCTGAAAAACTGTTTTTT
TRBV7-3,NA,once,TRBJ2-2,CASSPWTVNTGELFF,TGTGCCAGCAGCCCGTGGACAGTGAACACCGGGGAGCTGTTTTTT
TRBV6-5,TRBD1,NA,TRBJ2-2,CASTGTGLTGELFF,TGTGCCAGCACCGGGACAGGGCTTACCGGGGAGCTGTTTTTT
TRBV19,TRBD2,NA,TRBJ2-2,CASSPGTSGNTGELFF,TGTGCCAGTAGTCCAGGGACTAGCGGGAACACCGGGGAGCTGTTTTTT
TRBV5-1,NA,NA,TRBJ1-1,CASSLEQNTEAFF,TGCGCCAGCAGCTTGGAACAAAACACTGAAGCTTTCTTT
TRBV5-1,TRBD1,NA,TRBJ2-1,CASSSTITGDAYNEQFF,TGCGCCAGCAGCTCGACCATCACAGGGGATGCCTACAATGAGCAGTTCTTC
TRBV11-2,TRBD1,NA,TRBJ2-5,CASSLATGGGETQYF,TGTGCCAGCAGCTTAGCGACAGGGGGCGGAGAGACCCAGTACTTC
TRBV7-8,TRBD1,NA,TRBJ1-1,CASSGLTGRPDGAFF,TGTGCCAGCAGCGGACTGACAGGGCGCCCCGATGGGGCTTTCTTT
TRBV18,TRBD2,NA,TRBJ2-5,CASSPLDGTSGSETQYF,TGTGCCAGCTCACCACTAGACGGGACTAGCGGGAGTGAGACCCAGTACTTC
TRBV13,TRBD2,NA,TRBJ2-3,CASSLRGVAASTDTQYF,TGTGCCAGCAGCCTCCGGGGGGTAGCGGCAAGCACAGATACGCAGTATTTT